The 29 T cell receptor beta chains given below trace back to one sample, sequenced in a study of early T cells in non-severe SARS-CoV-2 infection. TCRdb recomputed calls from the 5' RACE reads with MiXCR, one row per CDR3 protein. Of around 70,000 distinct CDR3 sequences listed, roughly 10% are singletons. The specimen sequenced was whole blood. These receptors all come from an adult who was a healthcare worker with PCR-confirmed SARS-CoV-2 infection or an uninfected control (not recorded which).

There are many counts of this clonotype. The chain is built from TRBV29-1 and TRBJ2-2; TRBD1 might be the D (5 bases). Trimming left V 4 bases short and J 7 bases short, with 16 bases between. Germline assignment: CDR1 SQVTM and CDR2 ANQGSEA. The CDR3 length is 14 residues. The CDR3 reads CSVGQGYSLGELFF. DNA for the CDR3: TGCAGCGTTGGGCAGGGCTATAGCCTCGGGGAGCTGTTTTTT.

The rearrangement links TRBV7-3 to TRBJ2-2; D is unclear. From germline, CDR1 is SGHTA and CDR2 FQGTGA. V was pared by 3 bases and J by 1 base, with 6 bases between. This CDR3 is built from 14 residues. The CDR3 loop is CASSFLMNTGELFF. For the CDR3, the DNA is TGTGCCAGCAGCTTCCTGATGAACACCGGGGAGCTGTTTTTT.

The chain employs TRBV12-3 or TRBV12-4 and TRBJ1-2, with 7 bases aligning to TRBD1. The CDR3 totals 14 residues. With V trimmed by 6 bases and J by 4 bases, 8 bases remained unmatched. CDR3 DNA sequence: TGTGCCAGCAGCCCGAGAGGACAGGCCTATGGCTACACCTTC. Translated: CASSPRGQAYGYTF.

This chain uses TRBV11-2 with TRBJ2-7; D may correspond to TRBD1 or TRBD2 (5 bases each). This CDR3 contains 14 residues. Trimming shortened V by 4 bases and J by 3 bases, and 13 bases separated the two germline ends. The germline gives CDR1 SGHAT, CDR2 FQNNGV. CDR3 sequence reads: CASSSGARGYEQYF. The DNA of the CDR3 is TGTGCCAGCAGCTCCGGGGCTAGGGGCTACGAGCAGTACTTC.

This clonotype showed up many times. The V and J genes are TRBV6-1 and TRBJ2-1; the match to TRBD2 covers 14 bases. This CDR3 spans 15 amino acids. V lost 7 bases, J lost 6 bases, and 5 bases stayed unmatched. Germline CDR1 reads MNHNS; CDR2 reads SASEGT. The CDR3 nucleotides read TGTGCCAGCACCAGGACTAGCGGGAGGCTCAATGAGCAGTTCTTC. Its translation: CASTRTSGRLNEQFF.

The J gene is TRBJ1-2, the V gene TRBV29-1; D call uncertain. The V end lost 3 bases, the J end lost 8 bases, and 16 bases lay between the germline ends. From germline, CDR1 is SQVTM and CDR2 ANQGSEA. This CDR3 has 13 amino acids. Written as DNA, the CDR3 is TGCAGCGTTGACGCCTCAGGCTCTAGGGGCTACACCTTC. Translation: CSVDASGSRGYTF.

This clonotype was detected many times. This chain links TRBV4-3 with TRBJ2-7; the D gene is possibly TRBD1 (6 bases). V lost 1 base to trimming and J lost 6 bases, with 7 bases between them. The CDR3 covers 12 residues. Germline V gene sequence: CDR1 LGHNA, CDR2 YSLEER. The chain's CDR3 is CASSQGGGEQYF. CDR3 DNA sequence: TGCGCCAGCAGCCAAGGAGGGGGCGAGCAGTACTTC.

This sequence joins TRBV3-1 and TRBJ1-6, with D possibly matching TRBD1 (5 bases). Germline CDR1 reads LGHDT; CDR2 reads YNNKEL (reference sequence). The CDR3 is 15 residues long. Trimming took off 0 bases at V and 10 bases at J, with 13 bases between the two ends. The CDR3, as DNA: TGTGCCAGCAGCCAAGAGAGGGGACGGTTCTCACCCCTCCACTTT. It encodes CASSQERGRFSPLHF.

V gene TRBV30 combines with J gene TRBJ2-3; no reliable D call. The germline V gene has CDR1 GTSNPN and CDR2 SVGIG (reference sequence). CDR3 size: 15 residues. V shed 3 bases and J shed 2 bases, with 15 bases lying between them. As DNA, the CDR3 is TGTGCCTGGAGCCGACTGGGCGGTCTCACAGATACGCAGTATTTT. Its protein product is CAWSRLGGLTDTQYF.

This sequence joins TRBV12-3 or TRBV12-4 and TRBJ2-5, with D tentatively TRBD2 (5 bases). The CDR3 consists of 13 residues. V was trimmed by 6 bases and J by 7 bases, leaving 15 bases between them. This CDR3 is CASSLDWKTTQYF. In DNA, the CDR3 is TGTGCCAGCAGCCTGGACTGGAAGACGACCCAGTACTTC.

The rearrangement links TRBV12-3 or TRBV12-4 to TRBJ2-4; TRBD2 might be the D (6 bases). The CDR3 spans 11 residues. CDR3 nucleotides: TGTGCTAGCGGACCCAAAAACATTCAGTACTTC. As protein: CASGPKNIQYF.

V and J are TRBV4-2 and TRBJ2-1; weak D call: TRBD2 (5 bases). Deletions cut 2 bases from V and 7 bases from J, with 15 bases between. This CDR3 region has 15 residues. Germline values: CDR1 LGHNA, CDR2 YNFKEQ. CDR3 protein: CASSQTGILQNEQFF. In DNA form, the CDR3 reads TGTGCCAGCAGCCAAACCGGGATCCTACAAAATGAGCAGTTCTTC.

This chain joins TRBV21-1 and TRBJ2-3; TRBD2, the table's D call, was not compared with the DNA. TRBV21-1 is given as a pseudogene. CDR3 length: 20 amino acids. The CDR3 bases are TGTGCCAGCAGCAAAGCCGCCCGCTTGCGGGCTCCTGGTTGGGGAGATACGCAGTATTTT. Its protein product is CASSKAARLRAPGWGDTQYF.

This clonotype was seen repeatedly, ten times or more. The chain has TRBV6-6 and TRBJ2-5; 12 bases match TRBD2. V shed 4 bases, J shed 5 bases, and the junction held 8 bases outside the gene matches. The CDR3 covers 16 residues. Germline CDR1 MNHNY, CDR2 SVGAGI (reference sequence). The CDR3 region is CASSSPKTSGSETQYF. CDR3 in DNA: TGTGCCAGCAGTTCCCCTAAGACTAGCGGGAGCGAGACCCAGTACTTC.

This clonotype was observed a few times. As DNA, the CDR3 is TGTGCCAGCAGCTCTACCACAGATACGCAGTATTTT. It specifies CASSSTTDTQYF. V gene TRBV3-1 combines with J gene TRBJ2-3; D is unresolved. The V end lost 5 bases, the J end lost 2 bases, and 5 bases lay between the germline ends. Germline V gene sequence: CDR1 LGHDT, CDR2 YNNKEL (reference sequence). The CDR3 sequence is 12 residues long.

V gene TRBV14 combines with J gene TRBJ2-5, with 7 bases fitting TRBD1. The germline CDR1 and CDR2 sequences are SGHDN and FVKESK. This CDR3 is 16 amino acids long. The J segment lost 1 base and the V segment lost 3 bases, leaving 8 bases of the junction unmatched. The CDR3 protein is CASSQDRDSTQETQYF. The CDR3 DNA is TGTGCCAGCAGCCAGGACCGGGACAGCACCCAAGAGACCCAGTACTTC.

The chain has TRBV6-2 or TRBV6-3 and TRBJ2-1, with 8 bases lining up with TRBD2. From germline, CDR1 is MNHEY and CDR2 SVGEGT. After removal of 10 bases from V and 10 bases from J, the junction contained 15 bases not matched to a gene. CDR3 size: 14 residues. The CDR3 DNA reads TGTGCCACCGGCAGCGGGGGACCCCCTAAGGAGCAGTTCTTC. Protein product: CATGSGGPPKEQFF.

This clonotype was detected ten times or more. This chain uses TRBV19 with TRBJ2-1; 8 nucleotides align to TRBD2. CDR3 size: 14 residues. V gave up 6 bases and J gave up 9 bases; unmatched junction bases: 10. Germline V CDR1 and CDR2: LNHDA, SQIVND (reference sequence). The CDR3: CASRERELLGEQFF. CDR3 DNA: TGTGCCAGTAGAGAGCGGGAGTTGTTGGGTGAGCAGTTCTTC.

With regard to this clonotype: Relative to the germline gene, one junction end is altered; a read error may explain this. The chain links TRBV20-1 to TRBJ2-2, with D tentatively TRBD1 (6 bases). CDR3 length equals 15 residues. Germline CDR1 reads DFQATT; CDR2 reads SNEGSKA (reference sequence). The CDR3 reads CSARGQQGPTGELFF. CDR3 in DNA: TGCAGTGCTAGGGGTCAACAGGGACCCACCGGGGAGCTTTTTTTT.

The chain uses TRBV7-4 and TRBJ2-7; tentative D call: TRBD1 (7 bases). V was clipped by 4 bases and J by 4 bases, with 23 bases between them. The CDR3 spans 17 residues. Germline V lookup: CDR1 SGHVT, CDR2 SQSDAQ. CDR3: CASSSLPGGTAEYEQYF. The CDR3 nucleotides are TGTGCCAGCAGCTCACTACCAGGGGGGACTGCCGAGTACGAGCAGTACTTC.

The table lists this clonotype with many counts. The J gene is TRBJ2-5, the V gene TRBV7-6; TRBD2 agrees at 11 bases. V shed 4 bases, J shed 3 bases, and the junction held 7 bases outside the gene matches. The germline gives CDR1 SGHVS, CDR2 FNYEAQ. The CDR3 totals 16 residues. The CDR3 DNA reads TGTGCCAGCAGCTATCTAGCGGGAGGTCAGGAAGAGACCCAGTACTTC. The encoded protein is CASSYLAGGQEETQYF.

The chain links TRBV19 to TRBJ1-5; tentative D call: TRBD1 (5 bases). The length of the CDR3 is 18 residues. V was trimmed by 6 bases and J by 2 bases, leaving 23 bases between them. The V gene's germline CDR1 is LNHDA and CDR2 SQIVND (reference sequence). CDR3 sequence reads: CASRYMRTGALGNQPQHF. CDR3 bases: TGTGCCAGTAGGTACATGCGGACCGGGGCCCTCGGCAATCAGCCCCAGCATTTT.

This chain connects TRBV21-1 to TRBJ2-7; no DNA check was done on the table's D call, TRBD1. TRBV21-1 constitutes a pseudogene. The CDR3 is 14 amino acids. In nucleotides, the CDR3 is TGTGCCAGCAGCACCCGACAGGGCGGCTACGAGCAGTACTTC. Its protein product is CASSTRQGGYEQYF.

This clonotype showed up just a few times. This chain joins TRBV9 and TRBJ2-3; no clear D. Germline V gene sequence: CDR1 SGDLS, CDR2 YYNGEE. The CDR3 is made up of 16 amino acids. V was pared by 2 bases and J by 6 bases, with 19 bases between. DNA for the CDR3: TGTGCCAGCAGCGTCGAAGTAGGGCGAGCGCGGGATACGCAGTATTTT. Amino acid sequence: CASSVEVGRARDTQYF.

This clonotype was observed a few times. V and J are TRBV10-1 and TRBJ2-1; D is uncertain. Trimming shortened V by 3 bases and J by 5 bases, and 8 bases separated the two germline ends. The CDR3 runs to 13 residues. Germline CDR1 WNHNN, CDR2 SYGVQD (reference sequence). The CDR3 bases are TGCGCCAGCAGTGAAGGGTCGAACAATGAGCAGTTCTTC. Translating gives CASSEGSNNEQFF.

This clonotype was seen many times. The rearrangement joins TRBV7-2 to TRBJ2-5, with D possibly TRBD2 on 6 matching bases. CDR3 length equals 14 residues. Germline V gene lookup returns CDR1 SGHTA and CDR2 FQGNSA. V lost 1 base and J 3 bases, leaving 9 bases between the germline ends. CDR3 protein: CASSLDSGEETQYF. For the CDR3, the DNA is TGTGCCAGCAGCTTAGATTCGGGAGAAGAGACCCAGTACTTC. Variable domain in full (rest from reference TRBV7-2 and TRBJ2-5): GAGVSQSPSNKVTEKGKDVELRCDPISGHTALYWYRQSLGQGLEFLIYFQGNSAPDKSGLPSDRFSAERTGGSVSTLTIQRTQQEDSAVYLCASSLDSGEETQYFGPGTRLLVL.

There are a few counts of this clonotype. The V gene is TRBV6-6, the J gene TRBJ2-1; D may be TRBD1 or TRBD2 (5 bases each). V shed 7 bases and J shed 0 bases, with 13 bases lying between them. Germline CDR1 MNHNY, CDR2 SVGAGI (reference sequence). CDR3 size: 15 residues. The DNA for the CDR3 is TGTGCCAGCACAATCTTGGGGGACTCCTACAATGAGCAGTTCTTC. It yields the protein CASTILGDSYNEQFF.

The genes are TRBV5-8 and TRBJ2-2, with 12 bases matching TRBD1. The junction had 11 bases not matched to a gene; V was cut back by 4 bases and J by 1 base. The CDR3 extends over 19 amino acids. Per the germline V gene, CDR1 is SGHTS and CDR2 is YDEGEE. In DNA form, the CDR3 reads TGTGCCAGCAGCCCTTTTGGGGGACAGGGGGCTCTGAACACCGGGGAGCTGTTTTTT. This encodes CASSPFGGQGALNTGELFF. The full variable domain, completed using reference TRBV5-8 and TRBJ2-2, is EAGVTQSPTHLIKTRGQQATLRCSPISGHTSVYWYQQALGLGLQFLLWYDEGEERNRGNFPPRFSGRQFPNYSSELNVNALELEDSALYLCASSPFGGQGALNTGELFFGEGSRLTVL.

This clonotype was seen many times. The chain recombines TRBV29-1 with TRBJ2-5; 9 bases align to TRBD1. J lost 5 bases, V lost 6 bases, and 7 bases had no gene match. This CDR3 has 13 residues. In germline, CDR1 is SQVTM, CDR2 ANQGSEA. This CDR3 reads CSVRDRVAETQYF. In DNA, the CDR3 is TGCAGCGTGCGGGACAGGGTCGCGGAGACCCAGTACTTC.